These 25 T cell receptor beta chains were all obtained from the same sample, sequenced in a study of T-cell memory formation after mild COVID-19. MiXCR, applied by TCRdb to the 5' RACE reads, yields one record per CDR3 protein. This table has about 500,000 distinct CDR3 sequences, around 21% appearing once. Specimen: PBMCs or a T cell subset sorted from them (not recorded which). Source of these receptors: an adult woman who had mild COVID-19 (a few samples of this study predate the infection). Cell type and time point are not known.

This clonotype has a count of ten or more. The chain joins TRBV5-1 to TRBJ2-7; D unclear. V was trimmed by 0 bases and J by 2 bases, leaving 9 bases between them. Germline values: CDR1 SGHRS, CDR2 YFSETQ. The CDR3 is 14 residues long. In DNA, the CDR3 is TGCGCCAGCAGCTTGGAACAGCCCACCTACGAGCAGTACTTC. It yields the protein CASSLEQPTYEQYF.

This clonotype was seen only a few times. The CDR3 region is CATSRGGSSGAEAFF. Written as DNA, the CDR3 is TGTGCCACCAGCAGAGGTGGGTCGTCAGGCGCTGAAGCTTTCTTT. The chain links TRBV15 to TRBJ1-1; no clear D gene. V lost 1 base and J lost 6, with 15 bases in between. The CDR3 is 15 amino acids. Germline V gives CDR1 LNHNV, CDR2 YYDKDF (reference sequence).

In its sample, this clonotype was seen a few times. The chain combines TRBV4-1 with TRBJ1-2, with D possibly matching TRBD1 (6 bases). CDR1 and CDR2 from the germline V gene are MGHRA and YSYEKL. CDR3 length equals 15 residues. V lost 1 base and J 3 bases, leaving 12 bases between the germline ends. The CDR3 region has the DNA TGCGCCAGCAGCCAAGTCCTGACAGGCTACTATGGCTACACCTTC. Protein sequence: CASSQVLTGYYGYTF.

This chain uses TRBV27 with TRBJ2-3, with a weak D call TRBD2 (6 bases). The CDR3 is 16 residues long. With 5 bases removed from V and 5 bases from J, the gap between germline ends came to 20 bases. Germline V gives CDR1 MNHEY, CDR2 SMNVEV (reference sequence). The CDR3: CASSPGLSAYGDTQYF. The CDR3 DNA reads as TGTGCCAGCAGTCCTGGACTATCCGCCTATGGAGATACGCAGTATTTT.

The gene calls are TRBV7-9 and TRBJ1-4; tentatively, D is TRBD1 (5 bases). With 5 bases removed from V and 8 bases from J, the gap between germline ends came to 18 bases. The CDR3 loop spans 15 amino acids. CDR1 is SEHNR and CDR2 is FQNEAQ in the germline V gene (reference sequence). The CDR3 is CASSPVVRDEEKLFF. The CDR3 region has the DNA TGTGCCAGCAGCCCTGTTGTTAGGGACGAGGAAAAACTGTTTTTT.

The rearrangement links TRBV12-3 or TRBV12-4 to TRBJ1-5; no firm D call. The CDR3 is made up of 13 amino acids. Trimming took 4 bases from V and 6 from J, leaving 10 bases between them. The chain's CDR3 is CASSSGLRQPQHF. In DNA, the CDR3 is TGTGCCAGCAGTTCCGGTCTACGTCAGCCCCAGCATTTT.

CDR3 in amino acids: CSAKGPLSTEAFF. In DNA form, the CDR3 reads TGCAGTGCTAAGGGTCCATTGTCGACTGAAGCTTTCTTT. The rearrangement joins TRBV20-1 to TRBJ1-1; D gene unclear. The germline V gene encodes CDR1 DFQATT and CDR2 SNEGSKA (reference sequence). The CDR3 extends over 13 amino acids. With 4 bases removed from V and 5 bases from J, the gap between germline ends came to 14 bases.

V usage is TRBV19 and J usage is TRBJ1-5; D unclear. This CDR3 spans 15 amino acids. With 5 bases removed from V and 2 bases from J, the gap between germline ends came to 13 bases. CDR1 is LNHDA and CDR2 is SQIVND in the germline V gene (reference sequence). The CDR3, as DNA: TGTGCCAGTAGTCCTAGGGAAGGAGGCAATCAGCCCCAGCATTTT. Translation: CASSPREGGNQPQHF. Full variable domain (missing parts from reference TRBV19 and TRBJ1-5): DGGITQSPKYLFRKEGQNVTLSCEQNLNHDAMYWYRQDPGQGLRLIYYSQIVNDFQKGDIAEGYSVSREKKESFPLTVTSAQKNPTAFYLCASSPREGGNQPQHFGDGTRLSIL.

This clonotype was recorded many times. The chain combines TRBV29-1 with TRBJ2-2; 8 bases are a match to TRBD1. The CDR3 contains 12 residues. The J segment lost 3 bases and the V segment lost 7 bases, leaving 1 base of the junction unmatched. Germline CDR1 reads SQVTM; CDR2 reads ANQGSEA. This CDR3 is CSATGDTGELFF. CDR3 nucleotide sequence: TGCAGCGCGACAGGGGACACCGGGGAGCTGTTTTTT.

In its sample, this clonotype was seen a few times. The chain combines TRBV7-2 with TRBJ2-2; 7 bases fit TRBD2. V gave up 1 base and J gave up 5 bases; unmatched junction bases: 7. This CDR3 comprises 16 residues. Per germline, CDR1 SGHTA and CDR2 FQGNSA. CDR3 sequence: CASSLVFRAGTGELFF. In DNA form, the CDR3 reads TGTGCCAGCAGCTTAGTTTTCCGAGCGGGGACCGGGGAGCTGTTTTTT.

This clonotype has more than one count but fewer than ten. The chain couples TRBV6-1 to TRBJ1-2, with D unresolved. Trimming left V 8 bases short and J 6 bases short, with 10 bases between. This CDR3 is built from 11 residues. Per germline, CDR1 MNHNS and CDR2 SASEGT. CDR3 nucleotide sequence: TGTGCCAGCTCGAAACAGCATGGCTACACCTTC. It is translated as CASSKQHGYTF.

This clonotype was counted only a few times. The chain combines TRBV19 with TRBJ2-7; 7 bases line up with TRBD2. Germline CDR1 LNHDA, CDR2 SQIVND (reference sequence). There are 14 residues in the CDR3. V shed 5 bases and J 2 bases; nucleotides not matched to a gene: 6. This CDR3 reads CASSPGGGTYEQYF. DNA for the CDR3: TGTGCCAGTAGTCCGGGCGGGGGAACCTACGAGCAGTACTTC.

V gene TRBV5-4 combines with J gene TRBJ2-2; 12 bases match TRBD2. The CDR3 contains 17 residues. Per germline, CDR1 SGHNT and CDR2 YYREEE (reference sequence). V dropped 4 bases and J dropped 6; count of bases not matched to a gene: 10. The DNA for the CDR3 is TGTGCCAGCAGCCAAGATCTAGCGGGGGGGCATGCCGGGGAGCTGTTTTTT. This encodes CASSQDLAGGHAGELFF.

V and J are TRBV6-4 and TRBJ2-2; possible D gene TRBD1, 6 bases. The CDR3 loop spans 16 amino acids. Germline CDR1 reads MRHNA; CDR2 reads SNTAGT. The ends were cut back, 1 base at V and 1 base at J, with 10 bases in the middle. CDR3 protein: CASSDFYRENTGELFF. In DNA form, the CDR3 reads TGTGCCAGCAGTGACTTTTACAGGGAGAACACCGGGGAGCTGTTTTTT.

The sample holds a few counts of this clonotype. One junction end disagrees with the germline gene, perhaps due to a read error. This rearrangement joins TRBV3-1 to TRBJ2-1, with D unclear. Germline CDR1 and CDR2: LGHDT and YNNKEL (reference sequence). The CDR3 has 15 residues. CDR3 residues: CASSPSQRATSFHLF. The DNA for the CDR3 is TGTGCCAGCAGCCCGTCTCAAAGGGCCACCTCTTTCCACCTCTTC.

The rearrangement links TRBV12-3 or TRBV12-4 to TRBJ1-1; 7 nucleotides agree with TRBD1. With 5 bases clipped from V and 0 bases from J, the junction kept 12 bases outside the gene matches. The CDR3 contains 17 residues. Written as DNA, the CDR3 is TGTGCCAGCAGTCTTAGCATAGGGGGCCCCTTGAACACTGAAGCTTTCTTT. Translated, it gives CASSLSIGGPLNTEAFF.

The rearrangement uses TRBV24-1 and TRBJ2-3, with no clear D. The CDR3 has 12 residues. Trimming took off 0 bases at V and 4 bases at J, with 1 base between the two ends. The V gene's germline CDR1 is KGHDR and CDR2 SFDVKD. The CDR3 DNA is TGTGCCACCAGTGATTTGCCAGATACGCAGTATTTT. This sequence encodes CATSDLPDTQYF.

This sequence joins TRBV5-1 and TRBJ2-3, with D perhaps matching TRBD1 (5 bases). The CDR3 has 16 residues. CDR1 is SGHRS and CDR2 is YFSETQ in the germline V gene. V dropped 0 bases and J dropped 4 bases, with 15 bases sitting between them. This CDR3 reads CASSLETVNPSDTQYF. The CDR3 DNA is TGCGCCAGCAGCTTGGAGACAGTAAATCCATCAGATACGCAGTATTTT.

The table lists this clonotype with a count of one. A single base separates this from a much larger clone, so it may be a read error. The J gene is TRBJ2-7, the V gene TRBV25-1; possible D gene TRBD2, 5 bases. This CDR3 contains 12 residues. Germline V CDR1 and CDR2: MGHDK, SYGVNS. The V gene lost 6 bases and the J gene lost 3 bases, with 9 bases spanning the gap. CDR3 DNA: TGTGCCAGCAGCGGACTGAACTACGAGCAGTACTTC. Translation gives CASSGLNYEQYF.

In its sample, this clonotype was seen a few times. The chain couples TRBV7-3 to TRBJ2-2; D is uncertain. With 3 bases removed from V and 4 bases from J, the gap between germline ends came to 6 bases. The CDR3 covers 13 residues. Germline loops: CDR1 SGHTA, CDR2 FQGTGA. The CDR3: CASSFKVTGELFF. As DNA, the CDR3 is TGTGCCAGCAGCTTTAAAGTCACCGGGGAGCTGTTTTTT. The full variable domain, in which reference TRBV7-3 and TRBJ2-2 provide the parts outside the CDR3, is GAGVSQTPSNKVTEKGKYVELRCDPISGHTALYWYRQSLGQGPEFLIYFQGTGAADDSGLPNDRFFAVRPEGSVSTLKIQRTERGDSAVYLCASSFKVTGELFFGEGSRLTVL.

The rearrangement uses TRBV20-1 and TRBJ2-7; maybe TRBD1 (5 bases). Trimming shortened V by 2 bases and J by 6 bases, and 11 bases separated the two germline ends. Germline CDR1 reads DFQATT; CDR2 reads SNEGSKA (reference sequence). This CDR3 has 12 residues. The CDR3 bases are TGCAGTGCTAGATCTTGGGGCTCCGAGCAGTACTTC. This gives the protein CSARSWGSEQYF.

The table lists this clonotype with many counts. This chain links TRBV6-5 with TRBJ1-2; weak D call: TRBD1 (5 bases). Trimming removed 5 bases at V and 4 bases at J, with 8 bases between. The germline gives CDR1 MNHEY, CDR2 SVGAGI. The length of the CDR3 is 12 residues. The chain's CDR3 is CASSPGGYGYTF. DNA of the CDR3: TGTGCCAGCAGTCCGGGGGGCTATGGCTACACCTTC.

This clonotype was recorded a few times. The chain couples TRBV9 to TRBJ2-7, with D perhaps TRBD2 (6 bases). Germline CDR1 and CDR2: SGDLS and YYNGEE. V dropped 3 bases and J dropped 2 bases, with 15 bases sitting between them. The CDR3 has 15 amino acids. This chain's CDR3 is CASSDTGRATYEQYF. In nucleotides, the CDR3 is TGTGCCAGCAGCGACACCGGGAGAGCGACCTACGAGCAGTACTTC.

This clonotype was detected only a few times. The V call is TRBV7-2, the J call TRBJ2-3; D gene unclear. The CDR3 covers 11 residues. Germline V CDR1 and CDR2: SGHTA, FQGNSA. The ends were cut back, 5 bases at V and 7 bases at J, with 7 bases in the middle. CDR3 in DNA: TGTGCCAGCAGCGCCAGAAATACGCAGTATTTT. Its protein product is CASSARNTQYF.

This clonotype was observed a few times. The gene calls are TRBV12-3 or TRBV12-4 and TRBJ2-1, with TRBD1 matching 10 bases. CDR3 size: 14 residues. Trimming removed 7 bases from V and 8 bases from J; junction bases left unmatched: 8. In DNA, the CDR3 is TGTGCCAGCATGGGGACAGGGGTTTTAGATGAGCAGTTCTTC. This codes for CASMGTGVLDEQFF.